The clone carrying this TCR beta chain was picked up a small number of times. Its antigen is undetermined. The data stem from a study of beta chain features in type 1 diabetes. Purity of each sorted population was above 98%. V gave up 0 bases and J gave up 1 base, with 7 bases separating them. CDR3 size: 14 residues. Germline V gives CDR1 GTSNPN, CDR2 SVGIG (reference sequence). Expressed TCRB transcripts got sequenced, as all isolated RNA was reverse transcribed. Some clones are missing from TCRdb's copy, which holds only in-frame ones; the method was immunoSEQ multiplex PCR. The sample consists of around 280,000 clones, 15% of them appearing once. Overall study results and limits: VDJ junctions in type 1 diabetes patients carried more deletions and fewer insertions. Cells carrying high TCR expression could end up over-represented when cDNA is sequenced. Shorter TCRB CDR3s, moderately but significantly so, were found in Type 1 diabetes patients in all four CD4+ subsets.

This receptor was taken from a man younger than 30 with type 1 diabetes. The sequencing sample was made of naive CD4+ T cells from blood. The chain couples TRBV30 to TRBJ2-4, with D unclear. The CDR3 here is CAWSVQWAKNIQYF. CDR3 in DNA: TGTGCCTGGAGTGTACAATGGGCCAAAAACATTCAGTACTTC.